These 18 T cell receptor beta chains were sequenced from one sample in a study of blood T cells in healthy people across ages (dated by TCRdb to 2013 to 2016). The library was built by means of 5' RACE. These reads were obtained on an Illumina HiSeq 2500. The second PCR ran for roughly 7 to 11 cycles and used a J-beta primer mix along with a sample-barcoded 5' primer. TCRdb took the public reads, trimmed them with fastp at Q25, ran MiXCR for clone calling and kept in-frame beta chains. Rows are combined by CDR3 protein, so each entry shows the most common genes and DNA. Within this sample are hundreds of thousands of distinct CDR3 sequences, with 25% to 35% of them counted one time only. Jointly, the top ten make up approximately 14% of the sample. The material sequenced was blood. The receptors were gathered from a woman of 80 years or more in good health.

This clonotype was observed at least ten times. V gene TRBV10-3 combines with J gene TRBJ2-3, with 10 nucleotides matching TRBD2. There are 17 residues in the CDR3. The germline gives CDR1 ENHRY, CDR2 SYGVKD. V shed 5 bases, J shed 2 bases, and the junction held 10 bases outside the gene matches. The CDR3 here is CAISFSGGKPYTDTQYF. For the CDR3, the DNA is TGTGCCATCAGTTTTAGCGGGGGGAAACCCTACACAGATACGCAGTATTTT.

The chain combines TRBV6-2 or TRBV6-3 with TRBJ1-5; 9 bases are a match to TRBD1. The CDR3 spans 16 residues. The V segment lost 6 bases and the J segment 2 bases; nucleotides outside the gene matches: 8. CDR1 is MNHEY, CDR2 SVGEGT, per germline. The CDR3 region is CASSEYRGLGNQPQHF. The CDR3 nucleotides read TGTGCCAGCAGCGAATACAGGGGGCTTGGCAATCAGCCCCAGCATTTT.

The sample holds many counts of this clonotype. This sequence joins TRBV5-1 and TRBJ1-2; D not resolved. The CDR3 has 13 amino acids. Trimming shortened V by 4 bases and J by 2 bases, and 9 bases separated the two germline ends. Germline V gene data show CDR1 as SGHRS and CDR2 as YFSETQ. CDR3 nucleotide sequence: TGCGCCAGCAGCGATAGCTTAAACTATGGCTACACCTTC. Amino acids: CASSDSLNYGYTF.

Regarding this clonotype: Mismatch with germline at one junction end may stem from a read error. The chain recombines TRBV7-2 with TRBJ1-2, with D perhaps TRBD1 (6 bases). This CDR3 is 14 amino acids long. Germline CDR1 is SGHTA and CDR2 is FQGNSA. Here the CDR3 DNA reads TGCGCCAGCAGCTGCCTACAGGGATCGGGAGGCTACACCTTC. Protein product: CASSCLQGSGGYTF.

The sample holds many counts of this clonotype. The rearrangement uses TRBV3-1 and TRBJ2-5, with D possibly matching TRBD2 (6 bases). This CDR3 has 14 amino acids. Germline values: CDR1 LGHDT, CDR2 YNNKEL (reference sequence). V was cut by 6 bases and J by 4 bases, with 15 bases left in between. CDR3 region: CASSATGVSETQYF. The CDR3 DNA follows: TGTGCCAGCAGTGCAACGGGGGTTTCAGAGACCCAGTACTTC.

A word on this clonotype: A much larger clone differs by one base, so this may be a read error. V gene TRBV6-2 or TRBV6-3 combines with J gene TRBJ2-5; D remains ambiguous. The CDR3 is made up of 14 amino acids. V dropped 0 bases and J dropped 11 bases, with 16 bases sitting between them. Per the germline V gene, CDR1 is MNHEY and CDR2 is SVGEGT. Here the CDR3 reads CASSYSGPLNEQYF. The CDR3 DNA reads TGTGCCAGCAGTTACTCAGGGCCACTCAATGAGCAGTACTTC.

This clonotype was detected only a few times. A read error may explain this, as a much larger clone is one base away. The chain employs TRBV20-1 and TRBJ2-5; TRBD2 matches at 9 bases. Germline V gene sequence: CDR1 DFQATT, CDR2 SNEGSKA (reference sequence). The CDR3 covers 14 residues. J gave up 5 bases and V 3 bases, and 7 bases lay outside the gene matches. The CDR3 spells CSASRGGAFETQYF. As DNA, the CDR3 is TGCAGTGCTAGTCGCGGGGGGGCCTTCGAGACCCAGTACTTC.

As regards this clonotype: The junction departs from germline at one end; a sequencing error may be responsible. The J gene is TRBJ2-7, the V gene TRBV29-1; 8 nucleotides match TRBD2. Germline values: CDR1 SQVTM, CDR2 ANQGSEA. CDR3 size: 14 residues. CDR3 nucleotides: TGCGGCGTTAGAGCGGGGGCGATCCCCTACAAGCAGTACTTC. This translates into CGVRAGAIPYKQYF.

CDR3 amino acids: CASSPPYRDSRELFF. For the CDR3, the DNA is TGTGCCAGCTCACCACCTTACAGGGACTCCCGGGAGCTGTTTTTT. The J gene is TRBJ2-2, the V gene TRBV18; D tentatively fits TRBD1 or TRBD2 (6 bases each). V lost 0 bases, J lost 9 bases, and 14 bases lay in between. This CDR3 spans 15 amino acids. Germline V gene sequence: CDR1 KGHSH, CDR2 LQKENI.

For this clonotype: Because the CDR3 is missing its conserved closing phenylalanine or tryptophan, this is likely a read error. This rearrangement joins TRBV6-1 to TRBJ1-5; the match to TRBD1 covers 8 bases. The CDR3 covers 17 residues. The trim removed 8 bases at V and 0 bases at J, leaving 12 bases unmatched. Germline CDR1 and CDR2: MNHNS and SASEGT. CDR3 nucleotide sequence: TGTGCCAGCGTCTGGGGAAGGGGGACAGGTAGCAATCAGCCCCAGCATGTT. This codes for CASVWGRGTGSNQPQHV.

This clonotype was seen at least ten times. The genes are TRBV7-2 and TRBJ2-2; perhaps TRBD1 as D (5 bases). CDR3 size: 16 residues. CDR1 and CDR2 (germline): SGHTA, FQGNSA. V lost 5 bases and J lost 0, with 13 bases in between. In DNA form, the CDR3 reads TGTGCCAGCAGCACTCGACAGCAGGCGAACACCGGGGAGCTGTTTTTT. The encoded protein is CASSTRQQANTGELFF.

This clonotype was observed many times. The chain uses TRBV7-2 and TRBJ1-6, with 7 bases aligning to TRBD1. Germline V gives CDR1 SGHTA, CDR2 FQGNSA. The CDR3 extends over 15 amino acids. J gave up 10 bases and V 2 bases, and 8 bases lay outside the gene matches. For the CDR3, the DNA is TGTGCCAGCAGCTTAAAAACAGGGGTTTTATCACCCCTCCACTTT. It translates to CASSLKTGVLSPLHF.

This clonotype has a count of ten or more. The chain uses TRBV5-1 and TRBJ2-3, with no clear D. In germline, CDR1 is SGHRS, CDR2 YFSETQ. The CDR3 sequence is 14 residues long. The V end lost 3 bases, the J end lost 0 bases, and 8 bases lay between the germline ends. The CDR3 loop is CASSSPASTDTQYF. CDR3 DNA: TGCGCCAGCAGCTCCCCAGCGAGCACAGATACGCAGTATTTT.

Ten or more counts support this clonotype. J is TRBJ2-7 and V is TRBV12-3 or TRBV12-4, with 10 bases that match TRBD1. J lost 6 bases, V lost 6 bases, and 11 bases had no gene match. The CDR3 is made up of 15 amino acids. The CDR3 loop is CASRFSPGTGVEQYF. CDR3 in DNA: TGTGCCAGCAGATTTTCCCCCGGGACAGGGGTCGAGCAGTACTTC.

As to this clonotype: This may be a read error, as it is one base from a much larger clone. J is TRBJ2-1 and V is TRBV7-3; TRBD2 aligns across 14 bases. The CDR3 is made up of 14 amino acids. From germline, CDR1 is SGHTA and CDR2 FQGTGA. The CDR3 nucleotides read TGTGCCGGCAGCTTAGGGACTAGCGGGGGTGGGCAGTTCTTC. It encodes CAGSLGTSGGGQFF.

In this sample, this clonotype turned up many times. A clone one base away is much larger, so this may be a read error. The V call is TRBV6-6, the J call TRBJ2-1, with D possibly TRBD1 on 5 matching bases. V was cut by 6 bases and J by 5 bases, with 8 bases left in between. Germline V lookup: CDR1 MNHNY, CDR2 SVGAGI (reference sequence). This CDR3 is 12 amino acids long. The CDR3 loop is CASSFRDNEQFF. The DNA for the CDR3 is TGTGCCAGCAGCTTCAGGGACAATGAGCAGTTCTTC.

This clonotype has just one count. The chain carries TRBV7-2 and TRBJ2-1; 9 bases agree with TRBD2. Germline-derived CDR1 and CDR2 are SGHTA and FQGNSA. After removal of 4 bases from V and 6 bases from J, the junction contained 7 bases not matched to a gene. The CDR3 spans 15 residues. CDR3 coding DNA: TGTGCCAGCAGCTCGACTAGCGGCCAATGCAATGAGCAGTTCTTC. This gives the protein CASSSTSGQCNEQFF.

This clonotype was counted at least ten times. The rearrangement links TRBV9 to TRBJ2-5, with unresolved D. The CDR3 sequence is 17 residues long. Germline values: CDR1 SGDLS, CDR2 YYNGEE. The V end lost 0 bases, the J end lost 1 base, and 16 bases lay between the germline ends. CDR3 residues: CASSVEGGRVLQETQYF. In DNA form, the CDR3 reads TGTGCCAGCAGCGTAGAAGGCGGCAGAGTGCTCCAAGAGACCCAGTACTTC.